This entry features one T cell receptor (beta chain) sequence. Its target antigen remains unknown. No much larger clone is present one base from it, and per-base qualities are unavailable. The data stem from a study of response to subunit inactivated influenza vaccine (dated by TCRdb to about 2018). Describing the broader study: Deep quantitative profiling of the T cell receptor repertoire was used in the study to follow responses to a trivalent subunit inactivated influenza vaccine.

Receptor amplification or capture employed RT-PCR. These reads were obtained on an Illumina HiSeq 2500. The public reads were reanalyzed by TCRdb: fastp trimming at Q25, MiXCR alignment, in-frame beta chains only. Every entry covers one CDR3 protein and lists the most common genes and DNA from its rows. This sample comprises over 750,000 distinct CDR3 sequences, around 20% of them detected only once. The ten most abundant clones make up about 10% of the sample. Including cysteine and phenylalanine, the CDR3 has 11 amino acids. This entry keeps only the CDR3 DNA: 33 bases, framed from base 1. The germline V gene gives CDR1 as SGHAT and CDR2 as FQNNGV. V loses 4 bases of germline sequence and J loses 4 bases, and the interval between the two ends is 4 bases. The research as a whole found: The authors proposed that each seasonal influenza vaccination may bring in only a limited number of new T cells.

This receptor was obtained from a man aged 45-65 years who received an inactivated influenza vaccine. Donor details come from another sample of the same person, matched by shared clones. The V and J genes are TRBV11-2 and TRBJ2-5; the D gene identity is not certain. Here the sequenced sample was PBMCs from blood, taken 4 to 6 days after vaccination. The CDR3 protein sequence reads: CASSSLETQYF. The nucleotide sequence is given as TGTGCCAGCAGCTCTCTAGAGACCCAGTACTTC.